The subject of this entry is one TCR beta chain. No antigen is known for it. These data come from a study of T cells in Graves' hyperthyroidism and ophthalmopathy. Study details: At the time of initial diagnosis and before any treatment, peripheral blood was collected. Broader study findings: Ophthalmopathy prediction by the model preceded onset by a median approximately six months.

The source material, RNA transcripts, was used to amplify TCR beta CDR3 regions. RT-PCR in the first round (using the HTBI primer set) targeted the TCR CDR3. TCRdb called the multiplex PCR reads again in MiXCR, with one record for every CDR3 protein. The sample consists of a few hundred thousand distinct CDR3 sequences, about an eighth of them appearing once. Stable Graves' hyperthyroidism denoted no ophthalmopathy progression over 18 months. This CDR3 is 17 amino acids long. V was shortened by 2 bases and J by 5 bases, with 19 bases between the two germline ends. The gene calls are TRBV12-3 or TRBV12-4 and TRBJ2-1, with D possibly being TRBD1 (7 bases). The sample taken for sequencing was blood. The receptor comes from a woman in her late teens or twenties with Graves' hyperthyroidism. The CDR3 nucleotides read TGTGCCAGCAGTTTATCAGGGGGAACCGGGAGCCACAATGAGCAGTTCTTC. This encodes CASSLSGGTGSHNEQFF.